This T cell receptor beta chain was retrieved from a study of T cell responses to AZD1222 COVID-19 vaccine. General study points: Nearly half of spike-specific TCRs reportedly target variant regions that are unmutated in the B.1.351 and B.1.1.7 variants.

Sequencing was performed with immunoSEQ multiplex PCR; in TCRdb, only in-frame clones are kept and a portion is missing. The sample comprises approximately 140,000 clones, more than 90% of which are singletons, and 1.9% rests with the top ten. Remarks on this clone: Its cognate antigen is unknown.

Germline trimming cut 6 bases from V and 5 bases from J; bases unmatched to any gene: 9. In germline, CDR1 is LNHDA, CDR2 SQIVND (reference sequence). This CDR3 comprises 16 residues. Sample: peripheral blood, taken 28 days after the second AZD1222 dose. The V gene is TRBV19, the J gene TRBJ2-1, with 11 positions matching TRBD2. The sequence was collected from an adult who received the AZD1222 COVID-19 vaccine. The chain's CDR3 is CASRSGLAGGNNEQFF. CDR3 DNA: TGTGCCAGTAGAAGCGGGCTAGCGGGAGGAAACAATGAGCAGTTCTTC.